This T cell receptor (beta chain) was sequenced in a study of shared clonotypes between healthy human individuals. CDR1 and CDR2 from the germline V gene are MNHEY and SMNVEV (reference sequence). The CDR3 has 16 amino acids. V was cut by 4 bases and J by 0 bases, with 13 bases left in between. Repertoires were generated with immunoSEQ multiplex PCR, while TCRdb's copy carries only in-frame clones and drops some. This sample has about 1.4 million clones, with roughly 96% found just once. Sequenced sample: naive CD4+ T cells sorted from blood. This sample's subset: CD45RA+ positively selected. The rearrangement joins TRBV27 to TRBJ1-5, with D possibly TRBD1 on 5 matching bases. The TCR sequence derives from a man between 25 and 39 years old in good health. The CDR3 DNA is TGTGCCAGCAGTTCCCTAGGGGAGGGTAGCAATCAGCCCCAGCATTTT. Protein: CASSSLGEGSNQPQHF.